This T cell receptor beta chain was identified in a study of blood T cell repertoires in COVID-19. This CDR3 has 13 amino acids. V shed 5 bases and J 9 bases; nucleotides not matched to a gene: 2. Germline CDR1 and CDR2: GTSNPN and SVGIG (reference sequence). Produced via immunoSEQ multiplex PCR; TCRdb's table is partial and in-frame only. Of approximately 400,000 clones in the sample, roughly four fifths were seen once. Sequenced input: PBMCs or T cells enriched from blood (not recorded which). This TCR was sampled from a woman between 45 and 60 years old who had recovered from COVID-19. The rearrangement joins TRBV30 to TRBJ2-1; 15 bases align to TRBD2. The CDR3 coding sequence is TGTGCCTGGGCGGGACTAGCGGGAGGTGAGCAGTTCTTC. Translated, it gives CAWAGLAGGEQFF.